This entry is about one T cell receptor (beta chain). This clonotype was observed a few times. It lacks a known antigen. Per-base qualities were not stored, and no clone one base away is much larger. The data originate from a study of T cell repertoires in cytomegalovirus infection (dated by TCRdb to between 2019 and 2020). At the level of the whole study: The HLA type of each donor mattered for the analysis, because public TCR beta signatures pointed to carriage of CMV infection along with the matching HLA type. The investigation overall reported the following: In the ex vivo response, HLA-C-restricted CMV-specific TCR beta clonotypes were dominant, and in two of eight donors the single most frequent clonotype came from this HLA-C-restricted group. Carriers of CMV infection plus the relevant HLA type were discriminated by the cumulative frequency of public TCR beta family members in the study cohort and in an independent roughly 380-donor cohort.

Sequencer: Illumina HiSeq 1500. TCRdb trimmed the raw reads at Q25, called clones with MiXCR and kept productive beta chains. Entries that share a CDR3 protein sequence are merged under the most common genes and DNA. This sample holds about 530,000 distinct CDR3 sequences; around a quarter were observed only once. The top ten clonotypes cover about 12% of the sample. The germline V gene gives CDR1 as MNHEY and CDR2 as SVGAGI. Reading from cysteine to phenylalanine, the CDR3 counts 14 amino acids. The CDR3 DNA has 42 bases and is translated from base 1. Cut back by 7 bases and 1 base, the V and J ends lie 13 bases apart.

The sequencing input was PBMCs. The chain uses TRBV6-5 and TRBJ1-1; D gene: possibly TRBD1, on 6 matching bases. This receptor was identified in a human donor in good health (CMV status not recorded). Some clones in this sample may be carry-over from other donors' samples. The nucleotide sequence reads as follows: TGTGCCAGCACCAAACAGGGACCGAACACTGAAGCTTTCTTT. It translates to CASTKQGPNTEAFF.